This T cell receptor (beta chain) was identified during a study of blood T cell repertoires in COVID-19. Participants' own reports of clinical history determined their cohort assignment. Those designated as exposed participants met a COVID-19 case within 2 weeks before study entry. CDR1 and CDR2 from the germline V gene are SGHNT and YYREEE (reference sequence). The CDR3 is 14 residues long. Trimming pared 4 bases from V and 3 bases from J, leaving 11 bases between. Under the authors' procedure: Amplification of reference gene primers was used by the study to estimate nucleated cell counts. Method: immunoSEQ multiplex PCR; TCRdb's copy keeps in-frame clones and lacks some. From that table come the V and J calls and clone size; the DNA was used to work out D and trimming. The table has 150,000 to 200,000 clones, approximately 80% seen once.

The sequence was collected from a man in his sixties or seventies who had been exposed to COVID-19. Sample: PBMCs or T cells enriched from blood (not recorded which). This rearrangement joins TRBV5-4 to TRBJ2-1; D is unclear. The CDR3 sequence is CASSPDWNYNEQFF. The CDR3 DNA is TGTGCCAGCAGCCCCGACTGGAACTACAATGAGCAGTTCTTC.